The entry that follows covers one T cell receptor beta chain sequence. The antigen is unknown. This specimen comes from a study of post-analysis software for immune sequencing data. At the level of the study: In terms of disease course, relapsing-remitting, secondary progressive and progressive-relapsing multiple sclerosis were included. Findings of the study overall: In multiple sclerosis, normalized Chao1 diversity was significantly below that of controls. Batch-mates among the samples co-clustered strongly by F measure.

TCR beta cDNA libraries had unique molecular identifiers. Around 500,000 cDNA molecules were obtained from about 1 to 10 million T cells. TCRdb reanalysed the PCR reads using MiXCR and keeps one entry per CDR3 protein. This table has 750,000 to 950,000 distinct CDR3 sequences, around 50% appearing once. The sequence was collected from a girl between 5 and 17 years old with multiple sclerosis. The source material was blood.

In DNA form, the CDR3 reads TGTGCCAGCAGCCCTGCCAGCGGGAATCTGAATGAGCAGTTCTTC. It encodes CASSPASGNLNEQFF. This sequence joins TRBV7-2 and TRBJ2-1; 7 bases agree with TRBD2. This CDR3 spans 15 amino acids. Germline values: CDR1 SGHTA, CDR2 FQGNSA. After removal of 5 bases from V and 7 bases from J, the junction contained 11 bases not matched to a gene.